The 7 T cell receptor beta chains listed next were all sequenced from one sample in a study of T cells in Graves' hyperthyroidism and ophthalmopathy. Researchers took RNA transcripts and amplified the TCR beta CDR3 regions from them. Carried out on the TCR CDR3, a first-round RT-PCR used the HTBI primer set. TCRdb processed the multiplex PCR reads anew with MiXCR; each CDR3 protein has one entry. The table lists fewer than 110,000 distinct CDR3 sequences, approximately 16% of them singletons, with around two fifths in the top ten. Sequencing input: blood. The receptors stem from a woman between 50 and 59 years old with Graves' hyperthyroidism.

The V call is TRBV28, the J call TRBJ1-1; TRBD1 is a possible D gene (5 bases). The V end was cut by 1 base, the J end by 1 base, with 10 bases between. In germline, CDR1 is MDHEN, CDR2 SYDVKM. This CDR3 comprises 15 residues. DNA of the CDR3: TGTGCCAGCAGTTTATTCGGGGCCGGGAACACTGAAGCTTTCTTT. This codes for CASSLFGAGNTEAFF.

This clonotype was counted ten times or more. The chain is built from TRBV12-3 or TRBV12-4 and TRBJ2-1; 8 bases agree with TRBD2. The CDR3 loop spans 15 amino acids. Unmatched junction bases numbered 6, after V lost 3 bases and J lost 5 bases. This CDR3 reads CASSFITSGDNEQFF. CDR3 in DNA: TGTGCCAGCAGTTTTATTACTAGCGGTGACAATGAGCAGTTCTTC.

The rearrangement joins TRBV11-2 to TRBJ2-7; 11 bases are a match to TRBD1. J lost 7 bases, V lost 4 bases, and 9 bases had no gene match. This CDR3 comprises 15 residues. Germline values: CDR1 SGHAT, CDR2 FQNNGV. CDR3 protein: CASSSGQGGSNEQYV. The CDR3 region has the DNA TGTGCCAGCAGCTCGGGACAGGGGGGCTCCAATGAGCAGTACGTC.

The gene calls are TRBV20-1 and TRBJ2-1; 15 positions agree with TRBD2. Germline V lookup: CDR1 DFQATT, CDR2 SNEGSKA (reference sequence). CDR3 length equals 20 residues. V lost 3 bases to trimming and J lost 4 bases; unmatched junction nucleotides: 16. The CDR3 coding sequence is TGCAGTGCTAGGGGGTCCGGACTAGCGGGAGGGCCTTTTCCTTACAATGAGCAGTTCTTC. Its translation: CSARGSGLAGGPFPYNEQFF.

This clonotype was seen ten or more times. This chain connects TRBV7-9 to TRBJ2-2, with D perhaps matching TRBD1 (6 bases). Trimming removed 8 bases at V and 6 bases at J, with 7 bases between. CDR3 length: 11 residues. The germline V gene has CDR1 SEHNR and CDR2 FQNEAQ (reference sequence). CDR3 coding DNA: TGTGCCAGCCCAGGGGCCGGGGAGCTGTTTTTT. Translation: CASPGAGELFF.

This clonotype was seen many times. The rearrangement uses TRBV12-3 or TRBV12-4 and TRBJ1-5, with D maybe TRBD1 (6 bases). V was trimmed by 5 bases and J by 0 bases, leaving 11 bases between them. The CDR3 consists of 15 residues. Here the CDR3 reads CASSTGQYSNQPQHF. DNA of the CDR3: TGTGCCAGCAGTACCGGACAGTATAGCAATCAGCCCCAGCATTTT.

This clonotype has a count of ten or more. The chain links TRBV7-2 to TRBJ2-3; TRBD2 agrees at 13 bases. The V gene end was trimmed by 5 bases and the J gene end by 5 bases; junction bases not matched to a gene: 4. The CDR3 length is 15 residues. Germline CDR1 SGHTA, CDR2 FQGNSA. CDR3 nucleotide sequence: TGTGCCAGCAGCCTGGGACTAGCGGGACGAGATACGCAGTATTTT. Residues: CASSLGLAGRDTQYF.